This T cell receptor (beta chain) was identified during a study of shared clonotypes between healthy human individuals. The protocol was immunoSEQ multiplex PCR, while the TCRdb copy is restricted to in-frame clones and leaves out a portion. The sample yields a few million clones, approximately 94% seen once. The source is a man between 18 and 35 years old in good health. The material sequenced was naive CD4+ T cells sorted from blood. Documented subset: CD45RA+ positively selected.

CDR3 sequence: CASNQAGGGSGELFF. The CDR3 bases are TGTGCCAGCAACCAAGCGGGAGGAGGATCCGGGGAGCTGTTTTTT. The V call is TRBV9, the J call TRBJ2-2; TRBD2 matches at 9 bases. The trim removed 6 bases at V and 6 bases at J, leaving 9 bases unmatched. Germline V lookup: CDR1 SGDLS, CDR2 YYNGEE. The CDR3 has 15 residues.